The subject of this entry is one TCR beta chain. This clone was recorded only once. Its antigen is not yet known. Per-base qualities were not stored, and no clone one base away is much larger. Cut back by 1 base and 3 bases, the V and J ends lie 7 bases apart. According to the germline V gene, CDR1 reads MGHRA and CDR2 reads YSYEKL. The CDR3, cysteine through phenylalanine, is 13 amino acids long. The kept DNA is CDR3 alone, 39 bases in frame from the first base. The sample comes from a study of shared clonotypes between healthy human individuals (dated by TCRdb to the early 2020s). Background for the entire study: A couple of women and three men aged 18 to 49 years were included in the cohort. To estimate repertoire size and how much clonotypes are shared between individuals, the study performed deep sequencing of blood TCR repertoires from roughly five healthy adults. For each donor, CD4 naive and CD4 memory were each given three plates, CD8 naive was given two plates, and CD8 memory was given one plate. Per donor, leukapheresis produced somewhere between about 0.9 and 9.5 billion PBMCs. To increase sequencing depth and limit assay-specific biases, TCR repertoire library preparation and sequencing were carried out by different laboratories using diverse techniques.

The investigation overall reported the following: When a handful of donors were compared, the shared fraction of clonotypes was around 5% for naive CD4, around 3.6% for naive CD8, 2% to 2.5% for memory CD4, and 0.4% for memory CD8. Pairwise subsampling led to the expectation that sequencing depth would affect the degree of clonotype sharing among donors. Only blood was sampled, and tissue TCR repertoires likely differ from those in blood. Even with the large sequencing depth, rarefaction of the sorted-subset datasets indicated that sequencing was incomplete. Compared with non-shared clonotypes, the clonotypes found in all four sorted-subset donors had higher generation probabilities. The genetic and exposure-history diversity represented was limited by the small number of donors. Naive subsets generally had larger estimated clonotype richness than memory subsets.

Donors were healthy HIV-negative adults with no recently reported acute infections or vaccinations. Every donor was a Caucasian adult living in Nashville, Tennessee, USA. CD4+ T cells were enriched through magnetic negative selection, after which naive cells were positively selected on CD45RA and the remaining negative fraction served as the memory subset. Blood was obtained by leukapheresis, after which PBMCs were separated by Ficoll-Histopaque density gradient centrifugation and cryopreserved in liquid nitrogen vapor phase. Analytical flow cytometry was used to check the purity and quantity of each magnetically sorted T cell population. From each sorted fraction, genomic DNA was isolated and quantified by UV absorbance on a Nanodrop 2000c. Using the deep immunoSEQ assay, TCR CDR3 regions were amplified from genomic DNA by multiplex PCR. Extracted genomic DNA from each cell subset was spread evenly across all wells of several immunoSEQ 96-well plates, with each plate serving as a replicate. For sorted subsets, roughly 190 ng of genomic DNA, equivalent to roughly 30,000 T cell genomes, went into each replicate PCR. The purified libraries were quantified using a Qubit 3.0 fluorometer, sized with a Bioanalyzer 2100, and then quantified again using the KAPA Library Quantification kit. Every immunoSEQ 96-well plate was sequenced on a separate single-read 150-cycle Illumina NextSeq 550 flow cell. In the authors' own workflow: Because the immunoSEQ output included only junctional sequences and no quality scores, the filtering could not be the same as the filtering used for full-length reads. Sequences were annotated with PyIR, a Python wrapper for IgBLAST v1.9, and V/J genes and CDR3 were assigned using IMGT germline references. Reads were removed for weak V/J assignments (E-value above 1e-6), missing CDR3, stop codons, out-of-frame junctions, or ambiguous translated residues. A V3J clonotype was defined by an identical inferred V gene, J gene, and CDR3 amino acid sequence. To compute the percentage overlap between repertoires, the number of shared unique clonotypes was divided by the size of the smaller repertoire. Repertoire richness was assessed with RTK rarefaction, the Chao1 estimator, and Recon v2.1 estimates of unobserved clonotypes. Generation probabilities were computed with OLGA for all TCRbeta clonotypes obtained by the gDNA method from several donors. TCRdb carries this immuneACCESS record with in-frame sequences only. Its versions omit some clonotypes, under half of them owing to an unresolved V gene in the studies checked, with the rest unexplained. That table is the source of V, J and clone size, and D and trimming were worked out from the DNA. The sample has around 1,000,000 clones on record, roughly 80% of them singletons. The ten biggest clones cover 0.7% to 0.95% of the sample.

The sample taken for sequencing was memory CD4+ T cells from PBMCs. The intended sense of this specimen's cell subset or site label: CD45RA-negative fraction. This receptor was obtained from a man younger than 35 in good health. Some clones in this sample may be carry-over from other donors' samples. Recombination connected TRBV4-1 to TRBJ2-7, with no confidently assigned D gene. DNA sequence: TGCGCCAGCAGCCAAGGGTTATTCTACGAGCAGTACTTC. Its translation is CASSQGLFYEQYF.